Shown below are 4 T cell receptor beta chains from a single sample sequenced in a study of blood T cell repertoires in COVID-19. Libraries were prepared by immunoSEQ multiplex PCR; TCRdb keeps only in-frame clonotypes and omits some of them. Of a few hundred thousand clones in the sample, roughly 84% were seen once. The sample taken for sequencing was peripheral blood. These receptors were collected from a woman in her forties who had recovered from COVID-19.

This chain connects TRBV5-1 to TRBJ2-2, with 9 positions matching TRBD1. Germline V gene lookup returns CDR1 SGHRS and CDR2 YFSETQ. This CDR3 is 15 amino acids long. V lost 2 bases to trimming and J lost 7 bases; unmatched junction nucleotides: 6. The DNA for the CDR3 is TGCGCCAGCAGCTTAACAGGGGGCCGTGACGGGGAGCTGTTTTTT. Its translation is CASSLTGGRDGELFF.

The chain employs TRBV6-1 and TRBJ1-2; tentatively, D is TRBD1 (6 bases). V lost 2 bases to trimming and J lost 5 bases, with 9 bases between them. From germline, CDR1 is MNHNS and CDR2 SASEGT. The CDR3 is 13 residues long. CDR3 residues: CASSERGQYGYTF. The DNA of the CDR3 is TGTGCCAGCAGTGAAAGAGGACAGTATGGCTACACCTTC.

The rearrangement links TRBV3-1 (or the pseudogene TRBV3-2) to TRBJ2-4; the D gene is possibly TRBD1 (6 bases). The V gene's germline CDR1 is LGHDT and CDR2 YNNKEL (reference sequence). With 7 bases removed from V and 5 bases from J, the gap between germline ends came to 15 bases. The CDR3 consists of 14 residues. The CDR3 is CASNLGGGQNIQYF. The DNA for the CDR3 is TGTGCCAGCAACCTGGGTGGGGGCCAAAACATTCAGTACTTC.

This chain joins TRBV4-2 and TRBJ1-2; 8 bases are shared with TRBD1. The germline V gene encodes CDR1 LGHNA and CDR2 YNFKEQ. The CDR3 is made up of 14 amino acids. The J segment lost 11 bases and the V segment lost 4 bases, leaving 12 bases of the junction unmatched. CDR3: CASSPGTGNYRYTF. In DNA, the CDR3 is TGTGCCAGCAGCCCCGGGACAGGAAACTACAGGTACACCTTC.